The T cell receptor (beta chain) under discussion was sequenced for a study of T cell responses to AZD1222 COVID-19 vaccine. Study-wide results and caveats: After the peak T cell response, and only then, were repertoires sampled. White British donors predominated, females outnumbered males, and clonal diversity was possibly underestimated.

Here immunoSEQ multiplex PCR was the method, and the copy in TCRdb shows in-frame clones only, minus some. This sample has fewer than 140,000 clones, with 90% found just once. A few counts support this clone. The antigen is undetermined. CDR1 and CDR2 (germline): SEHNR, FQNEAQ (reference sequence). V was pared by 1 base and J by 7 bases, with 9 bases of the junction left unmatched. The length of the CDR3 is 15 residues. This TCR came from an adult in good health. The specimen was peripheral blood, collected on day 0 of AZD1222 vaccination. V gene TRBV7-9 combines with J gene TRBJ1-2; 7 bases match TRBD1. This CDR3 reads CASSLGGGELIGYTF. For the CDR3, the DNA is TGTGCCAGCAGCTTAGGAGGGGGCGAGCTAATTGGCTACACCTTC.